This T cell receptor beta chain derives from a study of T cells in Graves' hyperthyroidism and ophthalmopathy. Overall study findings and caveats: Most thyroid clonotypes with frequency above 0.001 were detected in blood. Before onset, by a median of approximately 5.9 months, the model predicted ophthalmopathy.

This clonotype has only a few counts. The antigen is unknown. Trimming cost V 4 bases and J 0 bases; bases outside gene matches: 2. Germline assignment: CDR1 SQVTM and CDR2 ANQGSEA. This CDR3 spans 14 amino acids. Researchers defined stable Graves' hyperthyroidism as no ophthalmopathy progression within 18 months. Exclusion of a patient resulted from uncontrolled infection, other autoimmune disease, pregnancy or lactation. Amplification targeted TCR beta CDR3 regions from RNA transcripts. During a first-round RT-PCR of the TCR CDR3, the HTBI primer set was used. TCRdb called the multiplex PCR reads again in MiXCR, with one record for every CDR3 protein. The sample shows 550,000 to 800,000 distinct CDR3 sequences, 17% of them seen only once.

The TCR was taken from a man aged 50-60 years with Graves' hyperthyroidism. Sequenced input: blood. The chain couples TRBV29-1 to TRBJ2-2; 7 nucleotides align to TRBD1. CDR3 sequence: CSVADRANTGELFF. The CDR3 nucleotides are TGCAGCGTTGCCGACAGGGCGAACACCGGGGAGCTGTTTTTT.